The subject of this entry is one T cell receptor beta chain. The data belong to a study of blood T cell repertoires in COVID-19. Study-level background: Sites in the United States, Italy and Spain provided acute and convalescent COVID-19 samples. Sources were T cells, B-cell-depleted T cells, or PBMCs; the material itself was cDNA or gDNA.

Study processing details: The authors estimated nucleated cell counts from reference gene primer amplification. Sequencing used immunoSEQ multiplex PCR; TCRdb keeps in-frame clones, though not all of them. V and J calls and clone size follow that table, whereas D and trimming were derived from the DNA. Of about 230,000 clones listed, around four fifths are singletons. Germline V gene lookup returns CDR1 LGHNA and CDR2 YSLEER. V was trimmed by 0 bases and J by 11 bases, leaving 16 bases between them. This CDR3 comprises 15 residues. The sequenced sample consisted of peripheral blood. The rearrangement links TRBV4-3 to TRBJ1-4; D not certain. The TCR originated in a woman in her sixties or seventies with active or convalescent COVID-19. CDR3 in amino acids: CASSQDWATGGKLFF. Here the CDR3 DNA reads TGCGCCAGCAGCCAAGATTGGGCAACGGGAGGGAAACTGTTTTTT.